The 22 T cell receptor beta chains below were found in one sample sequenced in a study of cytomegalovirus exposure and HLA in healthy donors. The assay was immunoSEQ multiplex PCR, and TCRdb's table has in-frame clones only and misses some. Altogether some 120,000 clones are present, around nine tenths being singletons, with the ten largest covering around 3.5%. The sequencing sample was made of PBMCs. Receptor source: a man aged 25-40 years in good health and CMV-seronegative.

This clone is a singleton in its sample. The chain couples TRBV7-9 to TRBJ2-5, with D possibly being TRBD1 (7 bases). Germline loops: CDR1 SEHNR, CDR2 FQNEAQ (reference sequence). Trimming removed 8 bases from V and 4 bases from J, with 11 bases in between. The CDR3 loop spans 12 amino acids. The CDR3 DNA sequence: TGTGCCAGCGGAGGGGGCTCAGAGACCCAGTACTTC. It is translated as CASGGGSETQYF.

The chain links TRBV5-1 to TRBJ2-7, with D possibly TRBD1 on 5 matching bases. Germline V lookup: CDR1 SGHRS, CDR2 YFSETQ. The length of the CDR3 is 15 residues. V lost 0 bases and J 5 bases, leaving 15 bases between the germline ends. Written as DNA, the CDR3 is TGCGCCAGCAGCTTGGATACAGACAGCCACAACGAGCAGTACTTC. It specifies CASSLDTDSHNEQYF.

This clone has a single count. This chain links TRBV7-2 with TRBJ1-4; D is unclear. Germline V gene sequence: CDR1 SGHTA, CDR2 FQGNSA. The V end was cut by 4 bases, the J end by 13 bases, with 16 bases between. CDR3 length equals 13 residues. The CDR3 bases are TGTGCCAGCAGCTCCAGACGCTACGAGGGACTGTTTTTT. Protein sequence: CASSSRRYEGLFF.

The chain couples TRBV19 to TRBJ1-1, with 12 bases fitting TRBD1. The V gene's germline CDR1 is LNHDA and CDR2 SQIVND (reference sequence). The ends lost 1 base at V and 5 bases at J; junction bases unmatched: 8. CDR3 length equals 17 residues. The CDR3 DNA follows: TGTGCCAGTAGTATAGGGGGGACAGGGGGCTCGCGGACTGAAGCTTTCTTT. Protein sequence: CASSIGGTGGSRTEAFF.

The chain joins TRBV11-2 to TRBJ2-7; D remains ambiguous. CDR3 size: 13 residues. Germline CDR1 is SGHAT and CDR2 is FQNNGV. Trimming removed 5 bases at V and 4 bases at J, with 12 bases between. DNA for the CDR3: TGTGCCAGCAGCCTCGGTCCTAAGTACGAGCAGTACTTC. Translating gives CASSLGPKYEQYF. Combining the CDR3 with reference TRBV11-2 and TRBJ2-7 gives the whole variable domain EAGVAQSPRYKIIEKRQSVAFWCNPISGHATLYWYQQILGQGPKLLIQFQNNGVVDDSQLPKDRFSAERLKGVDSTLKIQPAKLEDSAVYLCASSLGPKYEQYFGPGTRLTVT.

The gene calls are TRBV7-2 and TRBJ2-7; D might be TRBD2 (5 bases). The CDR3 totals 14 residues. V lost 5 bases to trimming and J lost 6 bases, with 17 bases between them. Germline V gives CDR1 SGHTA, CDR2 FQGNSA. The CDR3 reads CASSPNGEIGEQYF. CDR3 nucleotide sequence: TGTGCCAGCAGCCCGAACGGGGAGATCGGCGAGCAGTACTTC.

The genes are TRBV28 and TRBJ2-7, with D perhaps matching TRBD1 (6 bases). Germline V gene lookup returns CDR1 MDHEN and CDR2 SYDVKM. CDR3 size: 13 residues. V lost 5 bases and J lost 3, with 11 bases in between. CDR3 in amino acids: CASSTGSNYEQYF. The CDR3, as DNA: TGTGCCAGCAGTACAGGGTCCAACTACGAGCAGTACTTC.

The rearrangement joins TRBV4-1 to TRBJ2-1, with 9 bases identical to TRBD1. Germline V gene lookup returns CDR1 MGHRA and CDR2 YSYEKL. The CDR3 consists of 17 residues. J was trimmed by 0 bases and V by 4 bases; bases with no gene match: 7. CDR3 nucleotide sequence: TGCGCCAGCAGCCCCGGCGGACAGGGGAGCTCCTACAATGAGCAGTTCTTC. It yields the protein CASSPGGQGSSYNEQFF.

The CDR3 is CASSPSDSTYGYTF. The DNA for the CDR3 is TGTGCCAGCTCCCCTTCGGACAGCACGTATGGCTACACCTTC. This sequence joins TRBV18 and TRBJ1-2; D is perhaps TRBD1 (6 bases). Trimming took 6 bases from V and 5 from J, leaving 16 bases between them. CDR1 KGHSH and CDR2 LQKENI come from the germline V gene. The CDR3 is 14 residues long.

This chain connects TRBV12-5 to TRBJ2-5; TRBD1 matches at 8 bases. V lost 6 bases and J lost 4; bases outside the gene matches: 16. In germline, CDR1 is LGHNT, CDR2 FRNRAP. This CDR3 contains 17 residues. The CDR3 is CASGPHRDRGHGETQYF. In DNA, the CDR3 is TGTGCTAGTGGCCCACACCGAGACAGGGGACACGGAGAGACCCAGTACTTC.

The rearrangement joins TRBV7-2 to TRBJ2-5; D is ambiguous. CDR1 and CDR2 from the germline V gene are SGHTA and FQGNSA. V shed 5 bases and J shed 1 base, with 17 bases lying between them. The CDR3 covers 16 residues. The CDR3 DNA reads TGTGCCAGCAGCCCCCGATTCGGTAGCCGCCAAGAGACCCAGTACTTC. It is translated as CASSPRFGSRQETQYF.

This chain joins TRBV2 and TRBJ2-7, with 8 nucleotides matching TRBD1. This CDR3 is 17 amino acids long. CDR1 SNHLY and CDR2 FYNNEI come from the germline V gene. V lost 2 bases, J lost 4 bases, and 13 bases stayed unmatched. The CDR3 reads CASSELVGRGRGYEQYF. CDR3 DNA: TGTGCCAGCAGTGAATTGGTGGGCAGGGGGCGCGGGTACGAGCAGTACTTC.

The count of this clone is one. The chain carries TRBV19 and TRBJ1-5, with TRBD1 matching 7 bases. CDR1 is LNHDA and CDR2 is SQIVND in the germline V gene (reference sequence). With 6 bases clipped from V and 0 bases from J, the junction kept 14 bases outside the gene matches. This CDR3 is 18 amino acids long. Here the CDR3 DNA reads TGTGCCAGTAGCCCGACAGGGACCCGAAGCCTTAGCAATCAGCCCCAGCATTTT. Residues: CASSPTGTRSLSNQPQHF. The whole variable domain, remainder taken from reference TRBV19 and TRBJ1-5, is DGGITQSPKYLFRKEGQNVTLSCEQNLNHDAMYWYRQDPGQGLRLIYYSQIVNDFQKGDIAEGYSVSREKKESFPLTVTSAQKNPTAFYLCASSPTGTRSLSNQPQHFGDGTRLSIL.

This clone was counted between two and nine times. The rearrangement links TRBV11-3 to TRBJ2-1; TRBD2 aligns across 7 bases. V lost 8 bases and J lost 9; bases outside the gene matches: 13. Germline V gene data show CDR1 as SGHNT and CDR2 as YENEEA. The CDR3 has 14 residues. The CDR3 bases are TGTGCCAGCGCCGCCGGGGGGTCGGGGCCTGAGCAGTTCTTC. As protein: CASAAGGSGPEQFF.

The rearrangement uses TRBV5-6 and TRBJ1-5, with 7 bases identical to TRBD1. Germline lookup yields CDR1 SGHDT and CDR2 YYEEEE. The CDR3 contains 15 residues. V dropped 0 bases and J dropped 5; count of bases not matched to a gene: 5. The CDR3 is CASSLGGQTYQPQHF. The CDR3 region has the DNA TGTGCCAGCAGCTTGGGGGGACAGACATATCAGCCCCAGCATTTT.

CDR3 coding DNA: TGTGCCAGCAGCTTAGCCAGGGGGGTGTACGAGCAGTACTTC. Its protein is CASSLARGVYEQYF. This chain links TRBV7-2 with TRBJ2-7; D might be TRBD1 (7 bases). V shed 0 bases and J shed 4 bases, with 10 bases lying between them. CDR3 length: 14 amino acids. CDR1 SGHTA and CDR2 FQGNSA come from the germline V gene.

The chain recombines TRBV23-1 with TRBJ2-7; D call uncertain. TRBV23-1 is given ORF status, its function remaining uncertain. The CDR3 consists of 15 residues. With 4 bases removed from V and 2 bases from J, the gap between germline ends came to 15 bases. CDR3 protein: CASSPPGRPPYEQYF. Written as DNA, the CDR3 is TGCGCCAGCAGTCCCCCGGGTAGGCCCCCCTACGAGCAGTACTTC.

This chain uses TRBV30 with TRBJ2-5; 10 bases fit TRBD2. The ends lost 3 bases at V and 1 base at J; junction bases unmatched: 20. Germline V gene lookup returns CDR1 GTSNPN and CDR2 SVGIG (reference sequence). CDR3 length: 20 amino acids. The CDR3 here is CAWSEPGEPSGRIPQETQYF. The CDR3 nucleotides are TGTGCCTGGAGCGAACCGGGGGAGCCTAGCGGGAGAATACCCCAAGAGACCCAGTACTTC.

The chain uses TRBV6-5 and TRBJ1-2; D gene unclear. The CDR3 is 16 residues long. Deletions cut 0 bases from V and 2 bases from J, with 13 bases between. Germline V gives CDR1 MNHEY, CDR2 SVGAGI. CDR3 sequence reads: CASSYSSPGTNYGYTF. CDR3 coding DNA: TGTGCCAGCAGTTACTCGAGTCCGGGTACCAACTATGGCTACACCTTC.

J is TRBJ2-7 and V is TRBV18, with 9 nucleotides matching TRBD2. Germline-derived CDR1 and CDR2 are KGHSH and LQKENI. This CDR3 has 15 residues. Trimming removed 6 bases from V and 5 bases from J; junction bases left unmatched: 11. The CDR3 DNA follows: TGTGCCAGCTCGTCCGGGACTAGCAGCCCGAACGAGCAGTACTTC. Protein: CASSSGTSSPNEQYF. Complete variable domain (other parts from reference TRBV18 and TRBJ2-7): NAGVMQNPRHLVRRRGQEARLRCSPMKGHSHVYWYRQLPEEGLKFMVYLQKENIIDESGMPKERFSAEFPKEGPSILRIQQVVRGDSAAYFCASSSGTSSPNEQYFGPGTRLTVT.

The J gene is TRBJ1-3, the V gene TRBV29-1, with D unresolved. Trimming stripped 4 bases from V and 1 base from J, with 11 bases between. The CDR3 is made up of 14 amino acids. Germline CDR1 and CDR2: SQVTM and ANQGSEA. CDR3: CSVGDRGSGNTIYF. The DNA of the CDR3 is TGCAGCGTTGGGGATAGAGGGTCTGGAAACACCATATATTTT.

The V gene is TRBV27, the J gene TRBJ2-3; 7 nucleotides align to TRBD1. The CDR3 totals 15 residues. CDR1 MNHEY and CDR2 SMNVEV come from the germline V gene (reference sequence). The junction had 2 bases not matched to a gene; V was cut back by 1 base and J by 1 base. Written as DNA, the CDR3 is TGTGCCAGCAGTTTATGGCAGGGGGGCACAGATACGCAGTATTTT. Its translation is CASSLWQGGTDTQYF.